The rows below give T cell receptor beta chains drawn from one sample of a study of T cell responses to AZD1222 COVID-19 vaccine. TCRdb's table, derived via immunoSEQ multiplex PCR, lists solely in-frame clones and lacks some. This table has about 110,000 clones, around 89% appearing once. Sequences were derived from peripheral blood, sampled 28 days after the second AZD1222 dose. The origin of the receptors is an adult who received the AZD1222 COVID-19 vaccine. The CDR3 runs from the conserved cysteine through the conserved F or W. Each record gives: D gene, V gene, J gene, CDR3 protein. D genes are given only for firm matches.

d_call: .
v_call: TRBV29-1
j_call: TRBJ2-1
cdr3_aa: CSVASRDNYNEQFF

d_call: .
v_call: TRBV2
j_call: TRBJ1-3
cdr3_aa: CASSGQPGSGNTIYF

d_call: .
v_call: TRBV29-1
j_call: TRBJ2-2
cdr3_aa: CSVLFTGYTGELFF

d_call: .
v_call: TRBV29-1
j_call: TRBJ1-1
cdr3_aa: CSVQGSSGTEAFF

d_call: TRBD1
v_call: TRBV2
j_call: TRBJ2-2
cdr3_aa: CASLLDRGWNTGELFF

d_call: .
v_call: TRBV2
j_call: TRBJ1-3
cdr3_aa: CASSGQIFPGNTIYF

d_call: .
v_call: TRBV20-1
j_call: TRBJ1-1
cdr3_aa: CSASFGLMNTEAFF

d_call: TRBD1
v_call: TRBV29-1
j_call: TRBJ2-3
cdr3_aa: CSVSSIRGLTDTQYF

d_call: .
v_call: TRBV19
j_call: TRBJ1-6
cdr3_aa: CASSVENSPLHF

d_call: .
v_call: TRBV12-1
j_call: TRBJ2-1
cdr3_aa: CASSFPERGSYNEQFF

d_call: TRBD1
v_call: TRBV5-8
j_call: TRBJ1-2
cdr3_aa: CASTPSGRGDYGYTF

d_call: TRBD1
v_call: TRBV9
j_call: TRBJ1-1
cdr3_aa: CASSQGQGFNTEAFF

d_call: TRBD2
v_call: TRBV6-4
j_call: TRBJ2-3
cdr3_aa: CASSEAGGSTDTQYF

d_call: .
v_call: TRBV19
j_call: TRBJ1-2
cdr3_aa: CASSDRQKVYGYTF

d_call: TRBD1
v_call: TRBV12-5
j_call: TRBJ1-1
cdr3_aa: CASGLVTGGLTEAFF

d_call: TRBD1
v_call: TRBV10-3
j_call: TRBJ1-3
cdr3_aa: CAISELWTGEGNTIYF

d_call: .
v_call: TRBV4-1
j_call: TRBJ1-5
cdr3_aa: CASSQDAVNQPQHF

d_call: .
v_call: TRBV7-2
j_call: TRBJ1-3
cdr3_aa: CASSFQSTSGNTIYF

d_call: TRBD1
v_call: TRBV6-1
j_call: TRBJ1-2
cdr3_aa: CASSEEAGGSGYTF

d_call: .
v_call: TRBV3-1/TRBV3-2
j_call: TRBJ1-1
cdr3_aa: CASSQLEDTEAFF

d_call: TRBD2
v_call: TRBV27
j_call: TRBJ2-2
cdr3_aa: CASSTRRTSGGANTGELFF

d_call: .
v_call: TRBV19
j_call: TRBJ1-3
cdr3_aa: CASGGASSGNTIYF